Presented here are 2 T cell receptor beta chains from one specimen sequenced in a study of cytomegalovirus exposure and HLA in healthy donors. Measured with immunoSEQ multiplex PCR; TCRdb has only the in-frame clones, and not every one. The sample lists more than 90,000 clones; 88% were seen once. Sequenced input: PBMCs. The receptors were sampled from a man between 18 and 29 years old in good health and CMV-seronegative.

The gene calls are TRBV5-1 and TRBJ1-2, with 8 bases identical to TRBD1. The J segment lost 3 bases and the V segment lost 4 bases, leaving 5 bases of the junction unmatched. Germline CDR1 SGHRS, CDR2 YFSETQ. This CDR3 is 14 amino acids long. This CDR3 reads CASSKGTGDYGYTF. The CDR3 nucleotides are TGCGCCAGCAGCAAGGGGACAGGAGACTATGGCTACACCTTC.

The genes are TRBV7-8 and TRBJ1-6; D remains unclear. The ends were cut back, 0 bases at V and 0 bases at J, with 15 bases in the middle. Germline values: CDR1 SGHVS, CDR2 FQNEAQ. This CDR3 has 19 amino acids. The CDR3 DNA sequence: TGTGCCAGCAGCTTAGCCTTCAGGTCCGCGAGCTCCTATAATTCACCCCTCCACTTT. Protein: CASSLAFRSASSYNSPLHF.